A single sample gave rise to the 9 T cell receptor beta chains below, sequenced in a study of blood T cell repertoires in COVID-19. Using immunoSEQ multiplex PCR, the repertoire was profiled, and TCRdb retains in-frame clones only, with some absent. This sample carries some 200,000 clones, about nine tenths of them seen once, and the ten largest clones take about 4.8%. Sequences were obtained from peripheral blood. The origin of the receptors is a woman in her thirties or forties with acute or convalescent COVID-19.

The V call is TRBV27, the J call TRBJ1-5; weak D call: TRBD1 (5 bases). The CDR3 runs to 13 residues. V was trimmed by 8 bases and J by 1 base, leaving 9 bases between them. Germline CDR1 reads MNHEY; CDR2 reads SMNVEV (reference sequence). The CDR3 nucleotides are TGTGCCAGCGGGGCAGTGAGCAATCAGCCCCAGCATTTT. It specifies CASGAVSNQPQHF.

The rearrangement links TRBV18 to TRBJ1-5; D gene ambiguous. CDR1 KGHSH and CDR2 LQKENI come from the germline V gene. The V end lost 3 bases, the J end lost 0 bases, and 6 bases lay between the germline ends. This CDR3 is 14 amino acids long. In nucleotides, the CDR3 is TGTGCCAGCTCACCGGAGGGTAGCAATCAGCCCCAGCATTTT. It specifies CASSPEGSNQPQHF.

The chain recombines TRBV29-1 with TRBJ2-4, with a weak D call TRBD1 (5 bases). CDR3 length: 12 amino acids. Trimming shortened V by 5 bases and J by 0 bases, and 5 bases separated the two germline ends. The germline gives CDR1 SQVTM, CDR2 ANQGSEA. The chain's CDR3 is CSVQGAKNIQYF. CDR3 bases: TGCAGCGTTCAGGGAGCCAAAAACATTCAGTACTTC.

This chain uses TRBV4-1 with TRBJ1-2, with D uncertain. V dropped 1 base and J dropped 1 base, with 10 bases sitting between them. The CDR3 runs to 15 residues. CDR1 is MGHRA, CDR2 YSYEKL, per germline. CDR3 sequence reads: CASSQVGSYNYGYTF. CDR3 bases: TGCGCCAGCAGCCAAGTGGGCAGCTATAACTATGGCTACACCTTC.

This clone was detected once. J is TRBJ1-4 and V is TRBV7-2; 8 bases fit TRBD1. With 4 bases clipped from V and 8 bases from J, the junction kept 9 bases outside the gene matches. The CDR3 is 15 residues long. The germline CDR1 and CDR2 sequences are SGHTA and FQGNSA. The CDR3 loop is CASSSQTGEGEKLFF. The CDR3 DNA follows: TGTGCCAGCAGCTCTCAGACAGGGGAGGGCGAAAAACTGTTTTTT.

The V call is TRBV24-1, the J call TRBJ1-2, with 8 bases that match TRBD1. Losses at the gene ends were 4 bases for V and 5 bases for J; bases not matched to a gene: 5. This CDR3 has 14 amino acids. Germline values: CDR1 KGHDR, CDR2 SFDVKD. This CDR3 reads CATSDRDRLYGYTF. The CDR3 region has the DNA TGTGCCACCAGTGACCGGGACAGGTTATATGGCTACACCTTC.

The chain carries TRBV10-3 and TRBJ2-2, with 9 bases lining up with TRBD2. The CDR3 has 14 amino acids. J lost 7 bases, V lost 4 bases, and 4 bases had no gene match. Germline V gives CDR1 ENHRY, CDR2 SYGVKD. Here the CDR3 reads CAISASGGIGELFF. DNA for the CDR3: TGTGCCATCAGTGCCAGCGGGGGGATCGGGGAGCTGTTTTTT.

Regarding this clone: A read error may produce the germline difference seen at one junction end. The V and J genes are TRBV29-1 and TRBJ1-1, with D unclear. Germline V gives CDR1 SQVTM, CDR2 ANQGSEA. This CDR3 has 14 amino acids. The CDR3 spells CSVADLDGNAEAFF. The DNA of the CDR3 is TGCAGCGTGGCCGACTTGGACGGGAACGCTGAAGCTTTCTTT.

As for this clone: Other DNA sequences in this specimen translate into the identical CDR3. The gene calls are TRBV29-1 and TRBJ1-1; 7 bases agree with TRBD1. CDR1 is SQVTM and CDR2 is ANQGSEA in the germline V gene. This CDR3 region has 13 residues. V lost 5 bases to trimming and J lost 1 base; unmatched junction nucleotides: 4. The CDR3 DNA reads TGCAGCGTTCGGACAGGTCGGAACACTGAAGCTTTCTTT. Translated: CSVRTGRNTEAFF.